Sequencing of this T cell receptor (beta chain) was carried out in a study of blood T cell repertoires in COVID-19. The CDR3 is 11 residues long. Trimming took off 7 bases at V and 7 bases at J, with 10 bases between the two ends. From germline, CDR1 is MDHEN and CDR2 SYDVKM. Repertoires were generated with immunoSEQ multiplex PCR, while TCRdb's copy carries only in-frame clones and drops some. The table has some 150,000 clones, 80% seen once. This clone occurred once. Sequencing was done on a sample of peripheral blood. The clonotype comes from a man in his 60s with active or convalescent COVID-19. V is TRBV28 and J is TRBJ1-1, with D perhaps TRBD1 (5 bases). The CDR3 DNA sequence: TGTGCCAGCATCGGGGGAAATGAAGCTTTCTTT. Translating gives CASIGGNEAFF.